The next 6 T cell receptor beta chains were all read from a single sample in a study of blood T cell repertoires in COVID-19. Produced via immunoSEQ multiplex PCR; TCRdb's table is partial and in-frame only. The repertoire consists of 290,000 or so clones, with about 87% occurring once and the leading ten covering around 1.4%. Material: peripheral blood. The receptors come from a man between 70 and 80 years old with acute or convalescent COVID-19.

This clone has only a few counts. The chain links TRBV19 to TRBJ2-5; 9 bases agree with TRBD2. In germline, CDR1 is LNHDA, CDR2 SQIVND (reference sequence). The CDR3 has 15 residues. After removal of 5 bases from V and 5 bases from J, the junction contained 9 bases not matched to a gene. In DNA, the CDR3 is TGTGCCAGTAGTTGGTCTAGCGGGGCTTGGGAGACCCAGTACTTC. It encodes CASSWSSGAWETQYF.

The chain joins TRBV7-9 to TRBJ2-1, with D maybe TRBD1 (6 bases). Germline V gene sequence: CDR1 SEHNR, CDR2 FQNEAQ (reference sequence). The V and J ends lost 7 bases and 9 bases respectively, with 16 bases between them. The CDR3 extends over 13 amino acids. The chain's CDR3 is CASIPGTFAEQFF. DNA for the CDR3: TGTGCCAGCATTCCCGGGACATTTGCTGAGCAGTTCTTC.

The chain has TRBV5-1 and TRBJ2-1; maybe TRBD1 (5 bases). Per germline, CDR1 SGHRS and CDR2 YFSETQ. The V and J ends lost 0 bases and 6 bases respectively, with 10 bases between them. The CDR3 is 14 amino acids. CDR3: CASSLGAGLNEQFF. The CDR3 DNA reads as TGCGCCAGCAGCTTGGGGGCAGGGCTCAATGAGCAGTTCTTC.

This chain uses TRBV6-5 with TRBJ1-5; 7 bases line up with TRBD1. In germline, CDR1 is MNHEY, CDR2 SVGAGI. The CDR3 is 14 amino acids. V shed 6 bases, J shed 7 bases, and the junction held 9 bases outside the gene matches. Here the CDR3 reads CASSQTGSEQPQHF. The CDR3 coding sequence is TGTGCCAGCAGCCAGACAGGGTCGGAACAGCCCCAGCATTTT.

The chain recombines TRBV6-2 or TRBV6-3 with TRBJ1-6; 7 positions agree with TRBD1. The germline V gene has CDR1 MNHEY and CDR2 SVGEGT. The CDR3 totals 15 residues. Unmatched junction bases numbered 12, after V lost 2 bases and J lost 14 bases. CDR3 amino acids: CASSYAVTGTSALHF. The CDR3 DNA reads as TGTGCCAGCAGTTACGCTGTGACAGGGACCTCGGCCCTCCACTTT.

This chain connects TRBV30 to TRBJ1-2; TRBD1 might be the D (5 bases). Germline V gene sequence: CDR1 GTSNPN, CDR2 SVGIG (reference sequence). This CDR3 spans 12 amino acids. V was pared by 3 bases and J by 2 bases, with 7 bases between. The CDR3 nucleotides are TGTGCCTGGAGGGGACTCAACTATGGCTACACCTTC. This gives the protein CAWRGLNYGYTF. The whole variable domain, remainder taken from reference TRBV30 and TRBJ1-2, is SQTIHQWPATLVQPVGSPLSLECTVEGTSNPNLYWYRQAAGRGLQLLFYSVGIGQISSEVPQNLSASRPQDRQFILSSKKLLLSDSGFYLCAWRGLNYGYTFGSGTRLTVV.